These 9 T cell receptor beta chains were all obtained from the same sample, sequenced in a study of PD-1 blockade in classical Hodgkin lymphoma. Every single patient, without exception, relapsed after autologous stem cell transplantation, and brentuximab vedotin exposure varied. The table came from immunoSEQ multiplex PCR; TCRdb's copy has only in-frame clones and leaves some out. The sample lists just over 60,000 clones; approximately 88% were seen once. The specimen was peripheral blood mononuclear cells (PBMCs), collected at baseline. The receptors come from a human donor with classical Hodgkin lymphoma.

The chain is built from TRBV27 and TRBJ2-7; no clear D gene. This CDR3 contains 12 residues. V lost 7 bases and J 0 bases, leaving 7 bases between the germline ends. In germline, CDR1 is MNHEY, CDR2 SMNVEV (reference sequence). This CDR3 reads CASKGFSYEQYF. The DNA of the CDR3 is TGTGCCAGCAAAGGATTCTCCTACGAGCAGTACTTC.

This sequence joins TRBV7-6 and TRBJ2-4; TRBD2 matches at 14 bases. V shed 5 bases and J 8 bases; nucleotides not matched to a gene: 14. CDR3 size: 18 residues. Germline CDR1 SGHVS, CDR2 FNYEAQ. The CDR3 here is CASSRVGTSGGKGDIQYF. The DNA of the CDR3 is TGTGCCAGCAGCCGGGTGGGGACTAGCGGGGGAAAAGGGGACATTCAGTACTTC.

CDR3 DNA: TGTGCCAGCAGCGGCGATCCGGGACAGAGATCCTACGAGCAGTACTTC. This translates into CASSGDPGQRSYEQYF. The chain couples TRBV9 to TRBJ2-7; 7 nucleotides line up with TRBD1. Losses at the gene ends were 3 bases for V and 1 base for J; bases not matched to a gene: 10. The CDR3 contains 16 residues. Germline assignment: CDR1 SGDLS and CDR2 YYNGEE.

The V and J genes are TRBV4-2 and TRBJ2-3; TRBD2 matches 10 bases. The CDR3 runs 14 residues. Germline V gives CDR1 LGHNA, CDR2 YNFKEQ. Trimming took 5 bases from V and 5 from J; bases not matched to a gene: 4. The CDR3 sequence is CASSSAGGRDTQYF. The CDR3 nucleotides are TGTGCCAGCAGCTCAGCGGGGGGGAGAGATACGCAGTATTTT.

The chain is built from TRBV19 and TRBJ1-2; D uncertain. This CDR3 has 15 amino acids. Trimming left V 2 bases short and J 4 bases short, with 14 bases between. Per germline, CDR1 LNHDA and CDR2 SQIVND (reference sequence). The CDR3 reads CASSIIGGSLYGYTF. CDR3 nucleotides: TGTGCCAGTAGTATAATTGGCGGCTCTCTCTATGGCTACACCTTC. Together with reference TRBV19 and TRBJ1-2, the CDR3 gives the full variable domain: DGGITQSPKYLFRKEGQNVTLSCEQNLNHDAMYWYRQDPGQGLRLIYYSQIVNDFQKGDIAEGYSVSREKKESFPLTVTSAQKNPTAFYLCASSIIGGSLYGYTFGSGTRLTVV.

V gene TRBV4-1 combines with J gene TRBJ2-1; the D is unclear. The CDR3 length is 11 residues. CDR1 MGHRA and CDR2 YSYEKL come from the germline V gene. Between the trimmed V and J ends, which lost 2 bases and 8 bases, there was a span of 4 bases. CDR3 DNA: TGCGCCAGCAGCCAAATCGATGAGCAGTTCTTC. Translating it yields CASSQIDEQFF.

The chain has TRBV5-4 and TRBJ2-1; 9 bases align to TRBD2. Germline CDR1 SGHNT, CDR2 YYREEE (reference sequence). After removal of 2 bases from V and 10 bases from J, the junction contained 7 bases not matched to a gene. The CDR3 has 14 amino acids. Written as DNA, the CDR3 is TGTGCCAGCAGCTTACGCGGGACTAGCAACGAGCAGTTCTTC. This sequence encodes CASSLRGTSNEQFF.

The chain combines TRBV6-5 with TRBJ2-1; the match to TRBD1 covers 9 bases. V shed 5 bases and J 3 bases; nucleotides not matched to a gene: 5. Germline assignment: CDR1 MNHEY and CDR2 SVGAGI. This CDR3 spans 15 amino acids. CDR3 bases: TGTGCCAGCAGTGGGGGGACAGGGAACTACAATGAGCAGTTCTTC. As protein: CASSGGTGNYNEQFF.

The chain recombines TRBV18 with TRBJ1-1, with D possibly TRBD1 on 5 matching bases. Trimming removed 2 bases at V and 5 bases at J, with 12 bases between. This CDR3 comprises 14 residues. The germline CDR1 and CDR2 sequences are KGHSH and LQKENI. The CDR3 loop is CASSPGLGRTEAFF. The CDR3 DNA follows: TGTGCCAGCTCACCAGGTCTGGGGCGGACTGAAGCTTTCTTT. Full variable domain (remainder filled in from reference TRBV18 and TRBJ1-1): NAGVMQNPRHLVRRRGQEARLRCSPMKGHSHVYWYRQLPEEGLKFMVYLQKENIIDESGMPKERFSAEFPKEGPSILRIQQVVRGDSAAYFCASSPGLGRTEAFFGQGTRLTVV.